Below, 24 T cell receptor beta chains from the same sample are listed, as sequenced in a study of cytomegalovirus exposure and HLA in healthy donors. This PCR relied on a set of 60 Vbeta primers and 13 Jbeta primers. Assay: immunoSEQ multiplex PCR; the TCRdb copy retains only in-frame clones and omits some. Of under 200,000 clones in the sample, roughly 65% were seen once. The sequenced sample was PBMCs. The receptors derive from a woman younger than 35 in good health and CMV-seropositive.

The V gene is TRBV7-2, the J gene TRBJ1-3; a possible D gene is TRBD1 (5 bases). Germline V gene data show CDR1 as SGHTA and CDR2 as FQGNSA. The CDR3 spans 14 residues. Trimming left V 5 bases short and J 0 bases short, with 8 bases between. The CDR3, as DNA: TGTGCCAGCAGCCAAGGGGTCTCTGGAAACACCATATATTTT. Its protein is CASSQGVSGNTIYF.

V usage is TRBV7-9 and J usage is TRBJ2-7, with D possibly being TRBD1 (5 bases). CDR1 and CDR2 from the germline V gene are SEHNR and FQNEAQ (reference sequence). The V end was cut by 3 bases, the J end by 5 bases, with 14 bases between. This CDR3 is built from 14 residues. CDR3 bases: TGTGCCAGCAGCTTTTCGGCCGGACACCACGAGCAGTACTTC. Translation gives CASSFSAGHHEQYF.

The chain uses TRBV5-5 and TRBJ2-5, with 7 bases that match TRBD2. Germline values: CDR1 SGHKS, CDR2 YYEKEE (reference sequence). The V and J ends lost 0 bases and 5 bases, in that order; junction bases with no gene match: 4. CDR3 length equals 14 residues. The CDR3 spells CASSLGGSRETQYF. The CDR3, as DNA: TGTGCCAGCAGCTTGGGCGGGAGCAGGGAGACCCAGTACTTC.

The genes are TRBV5-6 and TRBJ2-7; 11 nucleotides line up with TRBD1. The CDR3 has 14 amino acids. Germline V gives CDR1 SGHDT, CDR2 YYEEEE. V trimming: 4 bases; J trimming: 3 bases; junction bases outside the gene matches: 3. This CDR3 is CASSLGTGGYEQYF. CDR3 DNA sequence: TGTGCCAGCAGCCTGGGGACAGGGGGCTACGAGCAGTACTTC.

The rearrangement links TRBV29-1 to TRBJ1-2, with D maybe TRBD1 (5 bases). V was trimmed by 6 bases and J by 4 bases, leaving 12 bases between them. In germline, CDR1 is SQVTM, CDR2 ANQGSEA. The CDR3 contains 12 residues. The CDR3 nucleotides read TGCAGCGTGGCTGGGGCGATCTATGGCTACACCTTC. It specifies CSVAGAIYGYTF.

The genes are TRBV5-1 and TRBJ2-1, with D tentatively TRBD2 (5 bases). The CDR3 length is 11 residues. V lost 2 bases to trimming and J lost 12 bases, with 9 bases between them. Germline CDR1 is SGHRS and CDR2 is YFSETQ. In nucleotides, the CDR3 is TGCGCCAGCAGCTTTACTAGTGCGCAGTTCTTC. Protein product: CASSFTSAQFF.

Only one count was recorded for this clone. V is TRBV15 and J is TRBJ1-2, with 7 bases that match TRBD1. After removal of 1 base from V and 6 bases from J, the junction contained 8 bases not matched to a gene. The CDR3 contains 15 residues. Germline V gene data show CDR1 as LNHNV and CDR2 as YYDKDF (reference sequence). The CDR3 protein is CATSRGPGQANGYTF. In DNA, the CDR3 is TGTGCCACCAGCAGAGGACCCGGACAGGCGAATGGCTACACCTTC.

This chain links TRBV4-1 with TRBJ2-7, with 9 bases fitting TRBD1. CDR1 is MGHRA, CDR2 YSYEKL, per germline. Losses at the gene ends were 3 bases for V and 0 bases for J; bases not matched to a gene: 24. CDR3 length: 22 amino acids. CDR3 nucleotide sequence: TGCGCCAGCAGCCAGAAGTTTTTCCGGGACAGGGTTGGCGCGCCTAGCTCCTACGAGCAGTACTTC. It specifies CASSQKFFRDRVGAPSSYEQYF.

The genes are TRBV5-6 and TRBJ1-1; no firm D call. With 2 bases removed from V and 1 base from J, the gap between germline ends came to 6 bases. Germline-derived CDR1 and CDR2 are SGHDT and YYEEEE. The CDR3 runs 13 residues. The CDR3 DNA reads TGTGCCAGCAGCTTAAACTGGAACACTGAAGCTTTCTTT. Encoded protein: CASSLNWNTEAFF.

V is TRBV7-2 and J is TRBJ2-5; 11 bases align to TRBD2. The DNA end is more similar to TRBJ2-7, so the J call may be wrong. CDR3 length: 14 amino acids. Germline CDR1 and CDR2: SGHTA and FQGNSA. The CDR3 protein is CASSSRTSGYEQYF. CDR3 coding DNA: TGTGCCAGCAGCTCACGGACTAGCGGGTACGAGCAGTACTTC.

The chain employs TRBV29-1 and TRBJ1-4; tentative D call: TRBD1 (6 bases). Between the trimmed V and J ends, which lost 4 bases and 4 bases, there was a span of 7 bases. The CDR3 is 12 residues long. CDR1 is SQVTM, CDR2 ANQGSEA, per germline. CDR3 nucleotide sequence: TGCAGCGTTGCACAGGGTAATGAAAAACTGTTTTTT. This translates into CSVAQGNEKLFF.

J is TRBJ1-1 and V is TRBV27; 9 bases are shared with TRBD1. Germline assignment: CDR1 MNHEY and CDR2 SMNVEV (reference sequence). This CDR3 is 13 amino acids long. The trim removed 4 bases at V and 8 bases at J, leaving 5 bases unmatched. The CDR3 nucleotides read TGTGCCAGCAGTTCTGGGACAGGGCGAGAAGCTTTCTTT. Amino acids: CASSSGTGREAFF.

The V gene is TRBV19, the J gene TRBJ1-1; the D gene is possibly TRBD1 (5 bases). The CDR3 extends over 14 amino acids. The V end was cut by 6 bases, the J end by 4 bases, with 15 bases between. The germline gives CDR1 LNHDA, CDR2 SQIVND (reference sequence). CDR3 sequence: CASRNSGFSTEAFF. The CDR3 DNA is TGTGCCAGTAGGAACTCAGGGTTTTCCACTGAAGCTTTCTTT.

V gene TRBV20-1 combines with J gene TRBJ1-1, with D possibly being TRBD1 (5 bases). The CDR3 loop spans 11 amino acids. The germline gives CDR1 DFQATT, CDR2 SNEGSKA (reference sequence). Trimming shortened V by 4 bases and J by 5 bases, and 8 bases separated the two germline ends. The CDR3 is CSATGRTEAFF. CDR3 nucleotide sequence: TGCAGTGCTACAGGGCGGACTGAAGCTTTCTTT.

The V call is TRBV6-6, the J call TRBJ1-2; no firm D call. CDR1 and CDR2 (germline): MNHNY, SVGAGI (reference sequence). The CDR3 runs to 15 residues. V dropped 6 bases and J dropped 1 base, with 15 bases sitting between them. This CDR3 is CASSPTPLSNYGYTF. CDR3 bases: TGTGCCAGCAGCCCTACGCCTCTGAGTAACTATGGCTACACCTTC.

This chain connects TRBV5-1 to TRBJ2-1, with 8 bases aligning to TRBD2. V was pared by 3 bases and J by 7 bases, with 6 bases of the junction left unmatched. CDR3 length equals 14 residues. Germline V gene lookup returns CDR1 SGHRS and CDR2 YFSETQ. CDR3 sequence (DNA): TGCGCCAGCAGCTCATTAGCGGGGTTTAATGAGCAGTTCTTC. Protein sequence: CASSSLAGFNEQFF.

The J gene is TRBJ1-4, the V gene TRBV10-2; the D gene is possibly TRBD1 (6 bases). Deletions cut 2 bases from V and 3 bases from J, with 13 bases between. This CDR3 has 16 amino acids. Germline V CDR1 and CDR2: WSHSY, SAAADI. The CDR3 here is CASSERRGGSNEKLFF. In DNA, the CDR3 is TGCGCCAGCAGTGAGAGAAGGGGGGGCTCTAATGAAAAACTGTTTTTT.

The chain combines TRBV10-3 with TRBJ2-7, with TRBD2 matching 12 bases. CDR1 is ENHRY, CDR2 SYGVKD, per germline. Unmatched junction bases numbered 6, after V lost 9 bases and J lost 6 bases. CDR3 length: 13 amino acids. CDR3 nucleotide sequence: TGTGCCATTCTTCTAGCGGGGGGGCGCGAGCAGTACTTC. Its protein is CAILLAGGREQYF.

This chain links TRBV25-1 with TRBJ1-2; no firm D call. Deletions cut 0 bases from V and 1 base from J, with 9 bases between. There are 15 residues in the CDR3. Germline V CDR1 and CDR2: MGHDK, SYGVNS. The CDR3 region is CASSEYEVHNYGYTF. CDR3 coding DNA: TGTGCCAGCAGTGAATATGAGGTCCATAACTATGGCTACACCTTC.

The chain carries TRBV10-3 and TRBJ1-1; 8 bases align to TRBD1. V dropped 8 bases and J dropped 0; count of bases not matched to a gene: 5. The length of the CDR3 is 14 residues. Germline values: CDR1 ENHRY, CDR2 SYGVKD. In DNA form, the CDR3 reads TGTGCCATCGCGGACAGGGTGCTGAACACTGAAGCTTTCTTT. It encodes CAIADRVLNTEAFF.

The V call is TRBV4-2, the J call TRBJ2-5, with D unclear. Gene TRBJ2-7 matches the end of the DNA better, so the J call may be wrong. The length of the CDR3 is 14 residues. Germline V gene sequence: CDR1 LGHNA, CDR2 YNFKEQ. CDR3 sequence reads: CASSQVAAFYEQYF. The DNA for the CDR3 is TGTGCCAGCAGCCAAGTGGCGGCTTTCTACGAGCAGTACTTC.

The chain links TRBV6-1 to TRBJ2-7, with 7 bases fitting TRBD1. CDR1 and CDR2 (germline): MNHNS, SASEGT. Trimming removed 6 bases from V and 3 bases from J; junction bases left unmatched: 8. The CDR3 is 14 residues long. DNA of the CDR3: TGTGCCAGCAGGATCCGGGACAGTTACTACGAGCAGTACTTC. Its translation: CASRIRDSYYEQYF.

The CDR3 sequence is CASSIDRFYGYTF. In DNA form, the CDR3 reads TGTGCCAGTAGTATTGACAGGTTCTATGGCTACACCTTC. The chain employs TRBV19 and TRBJ1-2; weak D call: TRBD1 (6 bases). Trimming stripped 3 bases from V and 4 bases from J, with 9 bases between. The CDR3 length is 13 residues. Germline values: CDR1 LNHDA, CDR2 SQIVND (reference sequence). The full variable domain, its missing parts supplied by reference TRBV19 and TRBJ1-2, is DGGITQSPKYLFRKEGQNVTLSCEQNLNHDAMYWYRQDPGQGLRLIYYSQIVNDFQKGDIAEGYSVSREKKESFPLTVTSAQKNPTAFYLCASSIDRFYGYTFGSGTRLTVV.

The J gene is TRBJ1-1, the V gene TRBV30; D uncertain. CDR1 and CDR2 from the germline V gene are GTSNPN and SVGIG (reference sequence). CDR3 size: 12 residues. This CDR3 is CARGGLGTEAFF. In DNA form, the CDR3 reads TGTGCTCGGGGAGGACTCGGCACTGAAGCTTTCTTT.